This T cell receptor beta chain was recorded in a study of long-term antiretroviral therapy in people with HIV. Study-wide results and caveats: Pre-ART clonal expansions dominated every time point's repertoire. Increased diversity was seen after ART, yet it remained lower than in transplant donor controls.

Between the trimmed V and J ends, which lost 4 bases and 7 bases, there was a span of 5 bases. The germline gives CDR1 SGHNT, CDR2 YYREEE (reference sequence). This CDR3 comprises 11 residues. Samples were assayed with immunoSEQ v3.0 at survey level. Samples were sequenced targeting about 40,000-50,000 T-cell genomes each. Assay: immunoSEQ multiplex PCR; the TCRdb copy retains only in-frame clones and omits some. The profile shows some 30,000 clones, roughly 97% of them singletons. Comment on this clone: Its antigen is unidentified.

This sequence was found in a man aged 30 to 45 with HIV. This chain links TRBV5-4 with TRBJ2-2; no reliable D call. The source was unsorted PBMCs, collected 7.6 years after starting antiretroviral therapy. CDR3 amino acids: CASSRVGELFF. DNA of the CDR3: TGTGCCAGCAGCCGAGTCGGGGAGCTGTTTTTT. Full variable domain (remainder filled in from reference TRBV5-4 and TRBJ2-2): ETGVTQSPTHLIKTRGQQVTLRCSSQSGHNTVSWYQQALGQGPQFIFQYYREEENGRGNFPPRFSGLQFPNYSSELNVNALELDDSALYLCASSRVGELFFGEGSRLTVL.